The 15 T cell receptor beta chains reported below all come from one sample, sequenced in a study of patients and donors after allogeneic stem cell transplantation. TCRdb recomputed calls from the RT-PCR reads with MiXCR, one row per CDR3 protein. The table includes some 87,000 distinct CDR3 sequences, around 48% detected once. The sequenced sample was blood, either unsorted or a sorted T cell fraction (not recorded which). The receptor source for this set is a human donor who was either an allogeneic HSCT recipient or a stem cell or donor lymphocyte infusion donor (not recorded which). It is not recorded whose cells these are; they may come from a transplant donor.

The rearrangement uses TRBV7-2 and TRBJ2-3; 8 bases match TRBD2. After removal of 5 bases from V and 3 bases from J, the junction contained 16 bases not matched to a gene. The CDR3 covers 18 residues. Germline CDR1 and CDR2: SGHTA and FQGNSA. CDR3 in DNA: TGTGCCAGCAGCACAACCGGTGTGGCTAGCGGGCCGACAGATACGCAGTATTTT. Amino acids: CASSTTGVASGPTDTQYF.

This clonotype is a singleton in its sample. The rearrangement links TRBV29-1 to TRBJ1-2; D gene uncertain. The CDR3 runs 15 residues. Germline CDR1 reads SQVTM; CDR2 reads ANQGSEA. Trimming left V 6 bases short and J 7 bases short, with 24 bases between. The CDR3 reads CSVQTHNSGKGGYTF. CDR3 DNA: TGCAGCGTACAGACTCATAACTCGGGCAAGGGTGGCTACACCTTC.

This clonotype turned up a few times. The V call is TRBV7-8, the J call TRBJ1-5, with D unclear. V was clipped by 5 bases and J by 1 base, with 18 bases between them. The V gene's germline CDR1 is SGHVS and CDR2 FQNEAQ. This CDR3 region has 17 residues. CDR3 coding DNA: TGTGCCAGCAGCCCGAAGGTATTCATACACAGCAATCAGCCCCAGCATTTT. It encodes CASSPKVFIHSNQPQHF.

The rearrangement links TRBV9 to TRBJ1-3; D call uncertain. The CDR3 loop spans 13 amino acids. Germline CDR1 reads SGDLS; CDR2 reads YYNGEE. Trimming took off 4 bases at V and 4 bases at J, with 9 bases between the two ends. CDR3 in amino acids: CASSPLAGNTIYF. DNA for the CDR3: TGTGCCAGCAGCCCTTTAGCCGGAAACACCATATATTTT.

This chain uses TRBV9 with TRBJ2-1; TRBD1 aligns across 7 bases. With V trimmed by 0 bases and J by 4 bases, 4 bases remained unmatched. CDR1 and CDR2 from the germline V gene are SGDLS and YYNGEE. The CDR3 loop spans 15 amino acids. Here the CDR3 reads CASSVGGQPYNEQFF. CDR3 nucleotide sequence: TGTGCCAGCAGCGTAGGGGGACAGCCGTACAATGAGCAGTTCTTC.

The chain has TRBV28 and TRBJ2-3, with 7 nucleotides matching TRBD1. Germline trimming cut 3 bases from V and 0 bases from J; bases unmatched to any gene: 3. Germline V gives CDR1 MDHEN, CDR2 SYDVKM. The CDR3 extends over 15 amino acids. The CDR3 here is CASSFEGASTDTQYF. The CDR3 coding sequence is TGTGCCAGCAGTTTTGAGGGGGCGAGCACAGATACGCAGTATTTT.

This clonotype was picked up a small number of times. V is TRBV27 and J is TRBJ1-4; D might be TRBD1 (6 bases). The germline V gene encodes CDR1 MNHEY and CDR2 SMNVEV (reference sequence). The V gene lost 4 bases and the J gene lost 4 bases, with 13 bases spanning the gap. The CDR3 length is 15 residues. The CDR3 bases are TGTGCCAGCAGTTGGGGACGGGGGCTTAATGAAAAACTGTTTTTT. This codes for CASSWGRGLNEKLFF.

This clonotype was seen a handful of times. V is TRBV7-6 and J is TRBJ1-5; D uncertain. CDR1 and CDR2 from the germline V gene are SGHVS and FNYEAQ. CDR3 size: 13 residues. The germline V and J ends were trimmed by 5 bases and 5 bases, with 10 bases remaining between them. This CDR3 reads CASSPDGYQPQHF. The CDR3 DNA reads TGTGCCAGCAGCCCGGACGGGTATCAGCCCCAGCATTTT.

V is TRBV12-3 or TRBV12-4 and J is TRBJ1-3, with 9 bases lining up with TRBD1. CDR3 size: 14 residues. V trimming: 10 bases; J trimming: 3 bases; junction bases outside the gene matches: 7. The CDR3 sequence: CATTQGAGGNTIYF. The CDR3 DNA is TGTGCCACCACACAGGGGGCGGGTGGAAACACCATATATTTT.

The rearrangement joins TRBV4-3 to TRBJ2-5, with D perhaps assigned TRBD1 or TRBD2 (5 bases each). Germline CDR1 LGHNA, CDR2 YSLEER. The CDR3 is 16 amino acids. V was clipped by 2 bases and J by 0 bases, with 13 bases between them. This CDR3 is CASSQSRGQYQETQYF. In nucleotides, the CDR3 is TGCGCCAGCAGCCAATCCCGGGGCCAGTACCAAGAGACCCAGTACTTC.

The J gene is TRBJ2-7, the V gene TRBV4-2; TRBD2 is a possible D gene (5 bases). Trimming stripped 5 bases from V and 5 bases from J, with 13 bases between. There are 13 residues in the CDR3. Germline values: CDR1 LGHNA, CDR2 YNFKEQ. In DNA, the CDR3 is TGTGCCAGCAGCTGGGCCCTCGGGGACGAGCAGTACTTC. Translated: CASSWALGDEQYF.

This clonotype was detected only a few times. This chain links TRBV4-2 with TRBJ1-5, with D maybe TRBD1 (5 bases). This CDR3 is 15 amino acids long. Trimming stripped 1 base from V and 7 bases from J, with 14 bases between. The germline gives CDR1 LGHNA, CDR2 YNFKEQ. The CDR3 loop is CASSQVNADKQPQHF. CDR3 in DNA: TGTGCCAGCAGCCAAGTTAATGCGGACAAGCAGCCCCAGCATTTT.

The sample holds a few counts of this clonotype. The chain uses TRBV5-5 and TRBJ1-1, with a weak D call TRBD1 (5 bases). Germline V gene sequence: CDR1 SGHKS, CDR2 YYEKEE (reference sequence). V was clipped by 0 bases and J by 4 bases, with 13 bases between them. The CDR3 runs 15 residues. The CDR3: CASSLEGRLTTEAFF. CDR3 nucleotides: TGTGCCAGCAGCTTGGAGGGACGGTTGACCACTGAAGCTTTCTTT.

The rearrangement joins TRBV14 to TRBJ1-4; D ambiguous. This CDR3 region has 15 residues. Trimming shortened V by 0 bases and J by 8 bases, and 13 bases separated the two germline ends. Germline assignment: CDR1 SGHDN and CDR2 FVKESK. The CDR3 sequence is CASSQDVVSAEKLFF. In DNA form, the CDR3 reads TGTGCCAGCAGCCAAGACGTTGTCAGCGCGGAAAAACTGTTTTTT.

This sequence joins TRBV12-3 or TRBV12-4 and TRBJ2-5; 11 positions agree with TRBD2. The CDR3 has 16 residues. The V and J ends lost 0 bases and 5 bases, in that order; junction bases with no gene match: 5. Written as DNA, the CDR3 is TGTGCCAGCAGTTTAGCGCGACTAGCGGGAACGGAGACCCAGTACTTC. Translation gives CASSLARLAGTETQYF.